Described below is a single T cell receptor beta chain sequence and its context. This sample is drawn from a study of spatial heterogeneity in lung cancer. About the research overall: The count of detected beta-chain sequences consistently exceeded that of alpha-chain sequences.

As to time point: blood at routine non-recurrence follow-up after resection. V dropped 1 base and J dropped 8; count of bases not matched to a gene: 13. The CDR3 spans 16 residues. Germline CDR1 and CDR2: DFQATT and SNEGSKA (reference sequence). TCRdb called the 5' RACE reads again in MiXCR, with one record for every CDR3 protein. The table lists approximately 93,000 distinct CDR3 sequences, roughly a fifth of them singletons, with around a fifth in the top ten. The specimen comprised PBMCs, sampled at follow-up. V gene TRBV20-1 combines with J gene TRBJ2-1; 8 bases agree with TRBD2. This clonotype originated in a male donor with early-stage non-small cell lung cancer. As DNA, the CDR3 is TGCAGTGCTAGAGCGGGGAGACTAGCGAGTGCCGATGAGCAGTTCTTC. It specifies CSARAGRLASADEQFF.